The 16 T cell receptor beta chains below were found in one sample sequenced in a study of T-cell reconstitution after alpha-beta-depleted transplantation in children. As it was prepared, the TCRbeta library received unique molecular identifiers. TCRdb reanalysed the PCR reads using MiXCR and keeps one entry per CDR3 protein. The table has approximately 800,000 distinct CDR3 sequences, about 16% seen once. This sample comprised PBMCs, mostly from graft donor cells, obtained 360 days after TCRalphabeta/CD19-depleted stem cell transplant. The receptors stem from a male patient younger than 18 who had a stem cell transplant for acute lymphoblastic leukemia, so the T cells may come from the graft donor.

This clonotype has more than one count but fewer than ten. V is TRBV25-1 and J is TRBJ1-1; TRBD1 aligns across 12 bases. V was clipped by 3 bases and J by 10 bases; unmatched bases: 12. This CDR3 region has 16 residues. Germline V gives CDR1 MGHDK, CDR2 SYGVNS. The chain's CDR3 is CASSDGGGQGAGGAFF. The DNA for the CDR3 is TGTGCCAGCAGTGATGGGGGGGGACAGGGGGCGGGCGGAGCTTTCTTT.

This chain links TRBV9 with TRBJ2-3, with 9 bases identical to TRBD2. Germline-derived CDR1 and CDR2 are SGDLS and YYNGEE. The length of the CDR3 is 16 residues. The V gene end was trimmed by 3 bases and the J gene end by 4 bases; junction bases not matched to a gene: 9. This CDR3 is CASSAVSSGTADTQYF. CDR3 coding DNA: TGTGCCAGCAGCGCCGTTTCTAGCGGGACTGCAGATACGCAGTATTTT.

The table lists this clonotype with many counts. V and J are TRBV5-6 and TRBJ2-7; possibly TRBD1 for D (5 bases). Germline V CDR1 and CDR2: SGHDT, YYEEEE. Trimming stripped 4 bases from V and 0 bases from J, with 14 bases between. CDR3 size: 15 residues. The CDR3 DNA sequence: TGTGCCAGCAGCAATAGGGGCTCCCTCTCCTACGAGCAGTACTTC. Protein product: CASSNRGSLSYEQYF. The full variable domain, with the rest looked up from reference TRBV5-6 and TRBJ2-7, is DAGVTQSPTHLIKTRGQQVTLRCSPKSGHDTVSWYQQALGQGPQFIFQYYEEEERQRGNFPDRFSGHQFPNYSSELNVNALLLGDSALYLCASSNRGSLSYEQYFGPGTRLTVT.

The chain is built from TRBV5-1 and TRBJ2-7; D gene ambiguous. CDR3 length equals 13 residues. The V and J ends lost 3 bases and 4 bases respectively, with 11 bases between them. CDR1 is SGHRS and CDR2 is YFSETQ in the germline V gene. The CDR3 is CASSYAATYEQYF. DNA of the CDR3: TGCGCCAGCAGCTATGCAGCTACTTACGAGCAGTACTTC. Variable domain in full (rest from reference TRBV5-1 and TRBJ2-7): KAGVTQTPRYLIKTRGQQVTLSCSPISGHRSVSWYQQTPGQGLQFLFEYFSETQRNKGNFPGRFSGRQFSNSRSEMNVSTLELGDSALYLCASSYAATYEQYFGPGTRLTVT.

This clonotype was counted a few times. The chain has TRBV6-1 and TRBJ1-4; no definite D call. V lost 6 bases to trimming and J lost 9 bases, with 17 bases between them. CDR3 length: 14 residues. Germline-derived CDR1 and CDR2 are MNHNS and SASEGT. CDR3 sequence: CASSRPGWGKKLFF. The CDR3, as DNA: TGTGCCAGCAGCCGACCGGGTTGGGGTAAAAAACTGTTTTTT.

As DNA, the CDR3 is TGTGCCAGCAGCCCTACAGAGGGCGTGGGTGGGGAGCTGTTTTTT. Translation gives CASSPTEGVGGELFF. The chain recombines TRBV2 with TRBJ2-2, with D perhaps TRBD2 (5 bases). The V end was cut by 6 bases, the J end by 8 bases, with 19 bases between. In germline, CDR1 is SNHLY, CDR2 FYNNEI. The CDR3 consists of 15 residues.

This chain joins TRBV5-5 and TRBJ2-3, with 12 bases lining up with TRBD1. V shed 5 bases, J shed 2 bases, and the junction held 12 bases outside the gene matches. The germline gives CDR1 SGHKS, CDR2 YYEKEE (reference sequence). The length of the CDR3 is 18 residues. In DNA, the CDR3 is TGTGCCAGCAGTCCGGAGCCTGGGACAGGGGGCCTCACAGATACGCAGTATTTT. This translates into CASSPEPGTGGLTDTQYF.

The chain is built from TRBV5-1 and TRBJ2-6, with TRBD1 as a possible D gene (5 bases). With 0 bases removed from V and 2 bases from J, the gap between germline ends came to 12 bases. The CDR3 loop spans 17 amino acids. The germline gives CDR1 SGHRS, CDR2 YFSETQ. In DNA, the CDR3 is TGCGCCAGCAGCTTGGCCACCTTCAGGGCTGGGGCCAACGTCCTGACTTTC. This gives the protein CASSLATFRAGANVLTF.

This clonotype was seen more than once but under ten times. The CDR3 reads CASSPGYYQPQHF. The CDR3 DNA sequence: TGTGCCAGCAGCCCAGGTTACTATCAGCCCCAGCATTTT. The chain carries TRBV7-9 and TRBJ1-5; D is ambiguous. Germline V gene lookup returns CDR1 SEHNR and CDR2 FQNEAQ (reference sequence). V lost 5 bases and J 5 bases, leaving 10 bases between the germline ends. This CDR3 is built from 13 residues.

The rearrangement joins TRBV15 to TRBJ2-2; D gene unclear. CDR1 LNHNV and CDR2 YYDKDF come from the germline V gene (reference sequence). Trimming left V 0 bases short and J 5 bases short, with 7 bases between. The CDR3 runs to 14 residues. CDR3 amino acids: CATSRDPVTGELFF. DNA of the CDR3: TGTGCCACCAGCAGAGATCCTGTGACCGGGGAGCTGTTTTTT.

This clonotype was counted between two and nine times. J is TRBJ1-2 and V is TRBV20-1; the D is unclear. V lost 3 bases and J 0 bases, leaving 14 bases between the germline ends. From germline, CDR1 is DFQATT and CDR2 SNEGSKA (reference sequence). The CDR3 has 15 amino acids. The CDR3 nucleotides read TGCAGTGCTAGGGACTTGGGTAGGGCTAACTATGGCTACACCTTC. This sequence encodes CSARDLGRANYGYTF.

This clonotype has more than one count but fewer than ten. This rearrangement joins TRBV12-3 or TRBV12-4 to TRBJ1-2; maybe TRBD1 (6 bases). CDR3 size: 15 residues. Trimming took off 3 bases at V and 0 bases at J, with 11 bases between the two ends. The CDR3: CASSLGAGANYGYTF. CDR3 nucleotide sequence: TGTGCCAGCAGTTTGGGGGCCGGAGCTAACTATGGCTACACCTTC.

The DNA for the CDR3 is TGCAGCGTTGAAGACTGGACAGGCTTGGAGACCCAGTACTTC. Translated, it gives CSVEDWTGLETQYF. The chain couples TRBV29-1 to TRBJ2-5; 7 bases are a match to TRBD1. CDR3 length: 14 residues. Germline trimming cut 0 bases from V and 5 bases from J; bases unmatched to any gene: 6. Germline CDR1 SQVTM, CDR2 ANQGSEA.

This clonotype was observed a few times. The genes are TRBV5-1 and TRBJ1-2; D is perhaps TRBD1 (5 bases). This CDR3 has 16 amino acids. The germline V gene encodes CDR1 SGHRS and CDR2 YFSETQ. Trimming left V 4 bases short and J 4 bases short, with 20 bases between. The CDR3 reads CASSLHSTREVYGYTF. The CDR3 bases are TGCGCCAGCAGCCTCCACTCCACCAGGGAAGTCTATGGCTACACCTTC.

V gene TRBV7-3 combines with J gene TRBJ2-5; TRBD1 matches 8 bases. Germline-derived CDR1 and CDR2 are SGHTA and FQGTGA. The CDR3 is 17 residues long. V lost 2 bases, J lost 2 bases, and 10 bases stayed unmatched. This chain's CDR3 is CASSLGDRSRGQETQYF. The CDR3 region has the DNA TGTGCCAGCAGCTTAGGGGACAGGTCTAGAGGTCAAGAGACCCAGTACTTC.

The V gene is TRBV2, the J gene TRBJ2-3; unclear D gene. V was trimmed by 4 bases and J by 2 bases, leaving 16 bases between them. The germline gives CDR1 SNHLY, CDR2 FYNNEI. CDR3 length: 16 residues. This CDR3 is CASSAGSAIPTDTQYF. The CDR3 region has the DNA TGTGCCAGCAGTGCGGGCAGCGCCATCCCCACAGATACGCAGTATTTT.